These T cell receptor beta chains were read from a single sample in a study of cytomegalovirus exposure and HLA in healthy donors. Clones were read by immunoSEQ multiplex PCR, and TCRdb kept only the in-frame ones, dropping some. This table has over 200,000 clones, 70% to 90% appearing once. Source material: PBMCs. These receptors were taken from a woman in her late teens or twenties in good health and CMV-seronegative. The CDR3 runs from the conserved cysteine through the conserved F or W. The D gene is left open where the match is weak. Size tells how often a clone was seen (once, few, many) or the class of an expanded clone, and some rows leave it out.

DNA	CDR3	D	size	J	V
TGTGCCAGCAGCTGGAGGGGGAACACCGGGGAGCTGTTTTTT	CASSWRGNTGELFF	NA	NA	TRBJ2-2	TRBV7-8
TGTGCCAGCAGCCTTGGCGGGTTCCACAGGGCCCGCAACGAGCAGTACTTC	CASSLGGFHRARNEQYF	NA	NA	TRBJ2-7	TRBV5-6
TGTGCCAGCAGCTGGCCCCCCTTCCGCCCTAGCGGGAGAACAGATACGCAGTATTTT	CASSWPPFRPSGRTDTQYF	TRBD2	NA	TRBJ2-3	TRBV7-2
TGTGCCAGCAGCTTAGGACAGGGGTTGACCTACGAGCAGTACTTC	CASSLGQGLTYEQYF	TRBD1	NA	TRBJ2-7	TRBV5-8
TGTGCCAGCAGTTTCGGGCACAGGGATAATGAAAAACTGTTTTTT	CASSFGHRDNEKLFF	NA	NA	TRBJ1-4	TRBV28
TGTGCCAGCAGCCTCAAGCCTGGACAGGGTCAATCAGATACGCAGTATTTT	CASSLKPGQGQSDTQYF	TRBD1	NA	TRBJ2-3	TRBV7-6
TGTGCCAGCAGCTTTAGGGCTAGCGGGAGCTACGAGCAGTACTTC	CASSFRASGSYEQYF	TRBD2	NA	TRBJ2-7	TRBV5-6
TGTGCCAGCATCGGACGAGGGAGCGGCTCAAACTACGAGCAGTACTTC	CASIGRGSGSNYEQYF	NA	NA	TRBJ2-7	TRBV28
TGTGCCAGCAGTTTACTAGCGGGAGTTTACGAGCAGTACTTC	CASSLLAGVYEQYF	TRBD2	NA	TRBJ2-7	TRBV28
TGTGCCACCGCGACTGACGGGGGACTCTACGAGCAGTACTTC	CATATDGGLYEQYF	NA	NA	TRBJ2-7	TRBV5-5
TGTGCCAGCAGCTCTCAGAGGGGGCAAGGAGGCTACACCTTC	CASSSQRGQGGYTF	TRBD1	NA	TRBJ1-2	TRBV7-2
TGTGCCAGCAGTTTGTACAGGGGTTCCAAAAACATTCAGTACTTC	CASSLYRGSKNIQYF	TRBD1	NA	TRBJ2-4	TRBV28
TGTGCCAGCAGTAACAGGAACACTGAAGCTTTCTTT	CASSNRNTEAFF	NA	NA	TRBJ1-1	TRBV27
TGTGCCAGCAGCGTCACAGGGGTCCTTTCGAACACCGGGGAGCTGTTTTTT	CASSVTGVLSNTGELFF	TRBD1	once	TRBJ2-2	TRBV5-8
TGCGCCAGCAGTGAGCTCCCTGGGCAGCCCTACTACGAGCAGTACTTC	CASSELPGQPYYEQYF	NA	NA	TRBJ2-7	TRBV10-2
TGTGCCAGCAGTGTCAGCGCCAATCAGCCCCAGCATTTT	CASSVSANQPQHF	NA	NA	TRBJ1-5	TRBV6-1
TGTGCCAGCAGTTACCGTTTAGGGGGCGATCAAGAGACCCAGTACTTC	CASSYRLGGDQETQYF	TRBD1	once	TRBJ2-5	TRBV28
TGTGCCAGCAGTTCGGCAGGGGGCTATGGCTACACCTTC	CASSSAGGYGYTF	TRBD1	NA	TRBJ1-2	TRBV6-5
TGTGCCAGCAGTTTATGGGTTGGACAGGGGGATAGCAATCAGCCCCAGCATTTT	CASSLWVGQGDSNQPQHF	TRBD1	NA	TRBJ1-5	TRBV28
TGTGCCAGCAGGGGCGGACTAGCGGGAGGGCCGGGGGCACACAATGAGCAGTTCTTC	CASRGGLAGGPGAHNEQFF	TRBD2	NA	TRBJ2-1	TRBV2
TGTGCCAGCAGTTTAAAAGCGGGAGATTTTAGGGCCAAAAACATTCAGTACTTC	CASSLKAGDFRAKNIQYF	TRBD2	NA	TRBJ2-4	TRBV27
TGCAGCGTTGCGCTAGCGGGATACCACGAGCAGTACTTC	CSVALAGYHEQYF	TRBD2	NA	TRBJ2-7	TRBV29-1
TGTGCCAGCAGCCAACTGGGACTGCCCTCCTACAATGAGCAGTTCTTC	CASSQLGLPSYNEQFF	NA	NA	TRBJ2-1	TRBV7-9
TGTGCCATCAGTGAAAGCTTTAGGCTAGCATCAAATGAGCAGTTCTTC	CAISESFRLASNEQFF	NA	NA	TRBJ2-1	TRBV10-3
TGTGCCAGCAGCTTAAGGCAGGGGGCCCTATCGGAGACCCAGTACTTC	CASSLRQGALSETQYF	TRBD1	NA	TRBJ2-5	TRBV7-9
TGTGCCAGCAGCTTTCCCGGGACAATCTACGAGCAGTACTTC	CASSFPGTIYEQYF	NA	NA	TRBJ2-7	TRBV7-9
TGTGCCAGCAGTTGGACTAGGTCGGGCGAGCAGTACTTC	CASSWTRSGEQYF	TRBD2	NA	TRBJ2-7	TRBV25-1
TGTGCCAGTAGTATCCTAGCGGGAGAGACCCAGTACTTC	CASSILAGETQYF	TRBD2	NA	TRBJ2-5	TRBV19
TGTGCCTGGAGTGTAGCTCTCGCCTACGAGCAGTACTTC	CAWSVALAYEQYF	NA	few	TRBJ2-7	TRBV30
TGTGCCAGCAGCCCTTCCGTAGCGGGAGGGAGCACAGATACGCAGTATTTT	CASSPSVAGGSTDTQYF	TRBD2	NA	TRBJ2-3	TRBV7-2
TGTGCCAGCAGGCCGGGTGGGAGCTCCTACGAGCAGTACTTC	CASRPGGSSYEQYF	NA	NA	TRBJ2-7	TRBV18
TGTGCCAGCAGCTTAGCCCCCGGGAGTTACATTGAGCAGTTCTTC	CASSLAPGSYIEQFF	NA	NA	TRBJ2-1	TRBV7-6
TGTGCCAGCAGTGAAGAACGGAGAGAGACCCAGTACTTC	CASSEERRETQYF	NA	NA	TRBJ2-5	TRBV2
TGTGCCAGCAGCCAAGTGGCATCCACCGGGGAGCTGTTTTTT	CASSQVASTGELFF	NA	NA	TRBJ2-2	TRBV14
TGTGCCAGCAGTCCGGGACTGCAAGAAGAGACCCAGTACTTC	CASSPGLQEETQYF	NA	NA	TRBJ2-5	TRBV2
TGTGCCAGCTCACCTTCGACAGGGTATATTGCCGGGGAGCTGTTTTTT	CASSPSTGYIAGELFF	TRBD1	once	TRBJ2-2	TRBV18
TGTGCCAGCAGTGACACAGGGACCGATACGCAGTATTTT	CASSDTGTDTQYF	NA	NA	TRBJ2-3	TRBV28
TGTGCCAGCAGTAACAGAGAGCAGTACTTC	CASSNREQYF	NA	NA	TRBJ2-7	TRBV28
TGTGCCAGCAGTGACGCTGGACTCATGAACACTGAAGCTTTCTTT	CASSDAGLMNTEAFF	NA	NA	TRBJ1-1	TRBV6-1
TGTGCCAGCAGTCAATACACCGGGGAGCTGTTTTTT	CASSQYTGELFF	NA	NA	TRBJ2-2	TRBV27
TGTGCCATCGGACTAGCGGGAGAGTACAATGAGCAGTTCTTC	CAIGLAGEYNEQFF	TRBD2	NA	TRBJ2-1	TRBV6-6